Listed here is a single TCR beta chain. The antigen is undetermined. The junction differs from germline at one of its ends, possibly a read error. Amplification targeted TCR beta CDR3 regions from RNA transcripts. The TCR CDR3 first-round RT-PCR relied on the HTBI primer set. TCRdb itself ran the multiplex PCR reads through MiXCR, one entry per CDR3 protein. The sample lists approximately 360,000 distinct CDR3 sequences, around a sixth occurring once. The sample originates from a study of T cells in Graves' hyperthyroidism and ophthalmopathy. Study-level results: Ophthalmopathy was predicted by the model a median of roughly 6 months ahead of onset. Stable hyperthyroidism was told apart from ophthalmopathy by a model built on 13 V-J features. Among thyroid clonotypes expanded above 0.001, most also appeared in blood.

Sequenced: blood. This TCR was recovered from a young woman with Graves' hyperthyroidism that later progressed to Graves' ophthalmopathy.

CDR3 nucleotide sequence: TGTGCCAGCAGTTACAGCGGCGGGACAGGTCCCTACAATGGGCAGTTCTTC. Translated, it gives CASSYSGGTGPYNGQFF. The chain recombines TRBV6-5 with TRBJ2-1; 8 bases align to TRBD1. Germline loops: CDR1 MNHEY, CDR2 SVGAGI. This CDR3 contains 17 residues.